The clone carrying this T cell receptor beta chain has only a few counts. Amplified TCR beta CDR3 regions came from RNA transcripts. The HTBI primer set served for first-round RT-PCR of the TCR CDR3. TCRdb redid the calling of the multiplex PCR reads with MiXCR, one entry per CDR3 protein. The data show around 250,000 distinct CDR3 sequences, over 20% seen once. The record originates from a study of T cells in Graves' hyperthyroidism and ophthalmopathy. Sequencing used blood. This clonotype was obtained from a woman in her forties with Graves' ophthalmopathy.

The CDR3 loop is CASSDDGGETKNIQYF. CDR3 nucleotides: TGTGCCAGTAGTGACGATGGGGGGGAAACCAAAAACATTCAGTACTTC. V gene TRBV19 combines with J gene TRBJ2-4, with 7 bases matching TRBD2. Trimming removed 5 bases from V and 2 bases from J; junction bases left unmatched: 9. The CDR3 spans 16 residues. Germline V lookup: CDR1 LNHDA, CDR2 SQIVND (reference sequence).